This T cell receptor beta chain was found in a study of beta chain features in type 1 diabetes. This clone appeared a few times. Germline CDR1 reads SGHTA; CDR2 reads FQGTGA. V was cut by 2 bases and J by 4 bases, with 5 bases left in between. This CDR3 has 13 amino acids. The authors reverse transcribed all of the isolated RNA, so sequencing captured expressed TCRB transcripts. TCRdb's table, derived via immunoSEQ multiplex PCR, lists solely in-frame clones and lacks some. This sample has hundreds of thousands of clones, with approximately 10% found just once. The chain employs TRBV7-3 and TRBJ2-2; D gene unclear. The source of this sequence is a woman aged 18 to 35 in good health. The sample taken for sequencing was naive CD4+ T cells from blood. The CDR3 nucleotides read TGTGCCAGCAGCTTATCCGGCACCGGGGAGCTGTTTTTT. Encoded protein: CASSLSGTGELFF.